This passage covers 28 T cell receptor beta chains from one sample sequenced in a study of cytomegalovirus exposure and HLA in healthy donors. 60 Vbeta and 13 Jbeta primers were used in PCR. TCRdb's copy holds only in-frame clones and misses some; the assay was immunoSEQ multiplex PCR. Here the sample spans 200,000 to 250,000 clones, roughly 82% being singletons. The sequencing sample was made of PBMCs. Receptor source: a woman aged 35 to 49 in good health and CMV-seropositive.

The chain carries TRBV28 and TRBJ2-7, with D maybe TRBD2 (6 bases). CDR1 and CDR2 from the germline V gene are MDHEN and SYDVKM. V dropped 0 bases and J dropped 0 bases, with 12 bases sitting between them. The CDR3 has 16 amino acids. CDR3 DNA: TGTGCCAGCAGTTTATGGGGTCTAGCGAACTCCTACGAGCAGTACTTC. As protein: CASSLWGLANSYEQYF.

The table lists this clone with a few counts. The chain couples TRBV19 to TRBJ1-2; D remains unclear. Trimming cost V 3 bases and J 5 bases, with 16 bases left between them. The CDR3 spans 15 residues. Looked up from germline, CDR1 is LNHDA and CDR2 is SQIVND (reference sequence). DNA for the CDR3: TGTGCCAGTAGTATCGGAGATCGAGACCCATATGGCTACACCTTC. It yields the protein CASSIGDRDPYGYTF.

The CDR3 DNA reads TGTGCCAGCAGCTTAGGGACTAGCGGGGGGACCAGCACAGATACGCAGTATTTT. Translating gives CASSLGTSGGTSTDTQYF. This chain joins TRBV5-4 and TRBJ2-3, with 15 bases aligning to TRBD2. CDR1 is SGHNT, CDR2 YYREEE, per germline (reference sequence). The CDR3 extends over 18 amino acids. The V and J ends lost 2 bases and 0 bases, in that order; junction bases with no gene match: 4.

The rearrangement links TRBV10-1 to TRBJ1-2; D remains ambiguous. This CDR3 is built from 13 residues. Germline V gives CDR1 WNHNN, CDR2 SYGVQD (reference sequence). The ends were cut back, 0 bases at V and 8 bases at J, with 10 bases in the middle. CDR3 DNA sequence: TGCGCCAGCAGTGAGTCAGGGAGGCACGGCTACACCTTC. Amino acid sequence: CASSESGRHGYTF.

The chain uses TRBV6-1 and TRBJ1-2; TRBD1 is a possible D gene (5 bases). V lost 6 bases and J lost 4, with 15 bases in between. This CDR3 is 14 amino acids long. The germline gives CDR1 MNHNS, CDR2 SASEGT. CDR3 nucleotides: TGTGCCAGCAGGGCGGGGCGGGACTCCTATGGCTACACCTTC. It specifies CASRAGRDSYGYTF.

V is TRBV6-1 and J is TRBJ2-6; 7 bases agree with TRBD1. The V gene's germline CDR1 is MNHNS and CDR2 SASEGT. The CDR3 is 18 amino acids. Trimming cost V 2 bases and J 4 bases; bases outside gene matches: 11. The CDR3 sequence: CASSENEGAPIGANVLTF. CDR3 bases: TGTGCCAGCAGTGAAAACGAGGGGGCGCCGATCGGGGCCAACGTCCTGACTTTC.

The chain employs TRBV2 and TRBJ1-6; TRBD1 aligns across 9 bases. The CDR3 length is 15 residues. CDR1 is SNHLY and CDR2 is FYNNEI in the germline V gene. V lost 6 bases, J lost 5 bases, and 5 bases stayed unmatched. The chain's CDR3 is CASSLRDRDNSPLHF. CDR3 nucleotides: TGTGCCAGCAGCCTCCGGGACAGGGATAATTCACCCCTCCACTTT.

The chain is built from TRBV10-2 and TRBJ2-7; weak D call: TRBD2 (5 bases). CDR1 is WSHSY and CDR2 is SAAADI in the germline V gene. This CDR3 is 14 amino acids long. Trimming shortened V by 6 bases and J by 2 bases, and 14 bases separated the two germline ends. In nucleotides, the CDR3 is TGCGCCAGCAGAGAGGACTTTTCTCCCTACGAGCAGTACTTC. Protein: CASREDFSPYEQYF.

The CDR3, as DNA: TGTGCCAGCAGCGCCGGGACTAGGAGCCACGAGCAGTACTTC. It translates to CASSAGTRSHEQYF. This chain connects TRBV11-2 to TRBJ2-7, with TRBD2 matching 8 bases. Per the germline V gene, CDR1 is SGHAT and CDR2 is FQNNGV. The CDR3 extends over 14 amino acids. After removal of 5 bases from V and 5 bases from J, the junction contained 8 bases not matched to a gene. The variable domain in full, with the rest retrieved from reference TRBV11-2 and TRBJ2-7, is EAGVAQSPRYKIIEKRQSVAFWCNPISGHATLYWYQQILGQGPKLLIQFQNNGVVDDSQLPKDRFSAERLKGVDSTLKIQPAKLEDSAVYLCASSAGTRSHEQYFGPGTRLTVT.

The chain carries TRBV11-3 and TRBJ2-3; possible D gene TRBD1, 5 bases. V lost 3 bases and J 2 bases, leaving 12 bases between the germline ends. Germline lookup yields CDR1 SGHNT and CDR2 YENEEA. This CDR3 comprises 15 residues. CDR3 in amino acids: CASSFDSYDTDTQYF. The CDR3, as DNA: TGTGCCAGCAGCTTTGACAGCTACGACACAGATACGCAGTATTTT.

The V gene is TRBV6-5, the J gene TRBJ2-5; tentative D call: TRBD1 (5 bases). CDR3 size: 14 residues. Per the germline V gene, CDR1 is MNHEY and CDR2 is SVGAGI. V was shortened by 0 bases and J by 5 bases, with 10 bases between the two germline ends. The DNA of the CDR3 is TGTGCCAGCAGTTACTCGAGGCCAGGGGAGACCCAGTACTTC. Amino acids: CASSYSRPGETQYF.

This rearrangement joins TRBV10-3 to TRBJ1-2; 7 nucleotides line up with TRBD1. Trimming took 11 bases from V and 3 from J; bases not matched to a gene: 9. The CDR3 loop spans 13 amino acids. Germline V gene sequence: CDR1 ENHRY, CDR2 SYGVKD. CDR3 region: CAAGTGTDYGYTF. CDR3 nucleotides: TGTGCCGCGGGAACCGGGACAGACTATGGCTACACCTTC.

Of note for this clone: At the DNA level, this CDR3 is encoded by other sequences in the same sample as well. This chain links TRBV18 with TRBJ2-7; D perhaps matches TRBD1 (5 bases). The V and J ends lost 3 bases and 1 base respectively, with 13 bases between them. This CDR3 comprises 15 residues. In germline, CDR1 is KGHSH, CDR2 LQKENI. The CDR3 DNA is TGTGCCAGCTCACCGGGGCAGGGCCTATCCTACGAGCAGTACTTC. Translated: CASSPGQGLSYEQYF.

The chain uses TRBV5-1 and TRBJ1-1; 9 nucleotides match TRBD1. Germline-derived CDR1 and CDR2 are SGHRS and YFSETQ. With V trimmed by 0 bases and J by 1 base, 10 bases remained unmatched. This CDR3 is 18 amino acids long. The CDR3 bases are TGCGCCAGCAGCTTGGATTTTAGGACAGGGGTAGGGAACACTGAAGCTTTCTTT. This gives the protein CASSLDFRTGVGNTEAFF.

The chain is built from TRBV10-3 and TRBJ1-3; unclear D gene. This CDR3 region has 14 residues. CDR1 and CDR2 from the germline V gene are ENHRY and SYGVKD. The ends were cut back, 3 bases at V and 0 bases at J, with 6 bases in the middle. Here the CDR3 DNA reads TGTGCCATCAGTGACCAGCGCTCTGGAAACACCATATATTTT. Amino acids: CAISDQRSGNTIYF.

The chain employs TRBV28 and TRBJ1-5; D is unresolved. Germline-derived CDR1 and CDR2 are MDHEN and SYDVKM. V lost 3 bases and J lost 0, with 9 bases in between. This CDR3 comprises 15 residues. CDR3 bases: TGTGCCAGCAGTTTGAACAGTAATAGCAATCAGCCCCAGCATTTT. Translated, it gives CASSLNSNSNQPQHF.

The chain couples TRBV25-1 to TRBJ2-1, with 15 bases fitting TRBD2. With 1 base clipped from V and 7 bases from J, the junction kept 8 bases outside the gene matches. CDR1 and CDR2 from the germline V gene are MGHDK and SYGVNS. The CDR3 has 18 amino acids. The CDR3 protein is CASSELGLGTSGRNEQFF. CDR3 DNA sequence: TGTGCCAGCAGTGAATTAGGTTTAGGGACTAGCGGGAGGAATGAGCAGTTCTTC.

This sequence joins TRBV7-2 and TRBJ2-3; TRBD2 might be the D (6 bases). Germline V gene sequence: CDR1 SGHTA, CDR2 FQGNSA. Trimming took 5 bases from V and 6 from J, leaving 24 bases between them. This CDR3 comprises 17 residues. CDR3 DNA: TGTGCCAGCAGCAAGGATTCAACGGGACTCCGGCGGGATACGCAGTATTTT. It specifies CASSKDSTGLRRDTQYF.

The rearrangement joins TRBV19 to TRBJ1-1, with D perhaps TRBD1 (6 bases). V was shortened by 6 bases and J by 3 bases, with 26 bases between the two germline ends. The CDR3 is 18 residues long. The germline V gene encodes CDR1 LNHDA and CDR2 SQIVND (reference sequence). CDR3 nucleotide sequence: TGTGCCAGTAGCTGTCGGGGGGTTACGGAAAGGGGGGACACTGAAGCTTTCTTT. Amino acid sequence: CASSCRGVTERGDTEAFF.

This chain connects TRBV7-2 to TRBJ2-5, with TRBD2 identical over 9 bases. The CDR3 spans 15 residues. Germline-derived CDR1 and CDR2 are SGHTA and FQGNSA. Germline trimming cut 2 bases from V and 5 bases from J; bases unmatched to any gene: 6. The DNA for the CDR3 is TGTGCCAGCAGCTTATGGGCGGGAGGGGGGGAGACCCAGTACTTC. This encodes CASSLWAGGGETQYF.

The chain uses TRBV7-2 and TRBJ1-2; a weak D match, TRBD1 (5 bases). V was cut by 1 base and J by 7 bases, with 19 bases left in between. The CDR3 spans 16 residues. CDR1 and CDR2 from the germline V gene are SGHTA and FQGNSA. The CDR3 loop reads CASSLGGAGGQGGYTF. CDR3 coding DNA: TGTGCCAGCAGCTTAGGCGGGGCCGGGGGTCAGGGTGGCTACACCTTC.

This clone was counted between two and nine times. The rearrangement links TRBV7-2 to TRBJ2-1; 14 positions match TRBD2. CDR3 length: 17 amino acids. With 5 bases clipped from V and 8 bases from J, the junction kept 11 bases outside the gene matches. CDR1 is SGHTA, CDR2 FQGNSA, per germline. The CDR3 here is CASSPGLAGGKGDEQFF. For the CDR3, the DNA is TGTGCCAGCAGCCCTGGACTAGCGGGGGGTAAAGGCGATGAGCAGTTCTTC.

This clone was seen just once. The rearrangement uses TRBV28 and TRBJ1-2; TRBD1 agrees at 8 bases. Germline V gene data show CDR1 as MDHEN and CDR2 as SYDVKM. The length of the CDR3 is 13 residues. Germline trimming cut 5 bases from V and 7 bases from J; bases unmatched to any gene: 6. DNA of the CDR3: TGTGCCAGCAGTACCTTGACAGGGGCTGGCTACACCTTC. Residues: CASSTLTGAGYTF.

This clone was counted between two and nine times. CDR3 region: CAWSVPIVGSTEAFF. CDR3 coding DNA: TGTGCCTGGAGTGTACCGATCGTGGGGAGCACTGAAGCTTTCTTT. V and J are TRBV30 and TRBJ1-1; the D is unclear. The length of the CDR3 is 15 residues. V was cut by 0 bases and J by 4 bases, with 15 bases left in between. The germline V gene encodes CDR1 GTSNPN and CDR2 SVGIG (reference sequence).

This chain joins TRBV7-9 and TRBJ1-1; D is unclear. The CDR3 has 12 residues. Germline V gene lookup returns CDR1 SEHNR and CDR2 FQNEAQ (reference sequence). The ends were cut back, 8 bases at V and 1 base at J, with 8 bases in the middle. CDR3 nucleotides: TGTGCCAGCCAAAATCCGAACACTGAAGCTTTCTTT. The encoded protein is CASQNPNTEAFF.

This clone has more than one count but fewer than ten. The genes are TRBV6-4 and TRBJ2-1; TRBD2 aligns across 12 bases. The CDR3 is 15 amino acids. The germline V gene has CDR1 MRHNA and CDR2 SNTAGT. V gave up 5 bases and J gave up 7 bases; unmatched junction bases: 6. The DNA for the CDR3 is TGTGCCAGCAGTAAGACTAGCGGGAGTGGTAATGAGCAGTTCTTC. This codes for CASSKTSGSGNEQFF.

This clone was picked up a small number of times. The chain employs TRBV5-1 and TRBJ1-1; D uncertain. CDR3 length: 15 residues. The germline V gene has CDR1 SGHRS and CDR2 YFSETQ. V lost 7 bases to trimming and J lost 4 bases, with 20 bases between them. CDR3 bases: TGCGCCAGCGGATCGAGGGAAGAACCGGGCACTGAAGCTTTCTTT. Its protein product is CASGSREEPGTEAFF.

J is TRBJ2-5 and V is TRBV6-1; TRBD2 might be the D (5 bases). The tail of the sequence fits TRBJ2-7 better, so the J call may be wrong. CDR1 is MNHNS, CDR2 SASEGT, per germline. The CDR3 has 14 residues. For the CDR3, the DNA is TGTGCCAGCAGTGACAGACTACCACCCTACGAGCAGTACTTC. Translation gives CASSDRLPPYEQYF.